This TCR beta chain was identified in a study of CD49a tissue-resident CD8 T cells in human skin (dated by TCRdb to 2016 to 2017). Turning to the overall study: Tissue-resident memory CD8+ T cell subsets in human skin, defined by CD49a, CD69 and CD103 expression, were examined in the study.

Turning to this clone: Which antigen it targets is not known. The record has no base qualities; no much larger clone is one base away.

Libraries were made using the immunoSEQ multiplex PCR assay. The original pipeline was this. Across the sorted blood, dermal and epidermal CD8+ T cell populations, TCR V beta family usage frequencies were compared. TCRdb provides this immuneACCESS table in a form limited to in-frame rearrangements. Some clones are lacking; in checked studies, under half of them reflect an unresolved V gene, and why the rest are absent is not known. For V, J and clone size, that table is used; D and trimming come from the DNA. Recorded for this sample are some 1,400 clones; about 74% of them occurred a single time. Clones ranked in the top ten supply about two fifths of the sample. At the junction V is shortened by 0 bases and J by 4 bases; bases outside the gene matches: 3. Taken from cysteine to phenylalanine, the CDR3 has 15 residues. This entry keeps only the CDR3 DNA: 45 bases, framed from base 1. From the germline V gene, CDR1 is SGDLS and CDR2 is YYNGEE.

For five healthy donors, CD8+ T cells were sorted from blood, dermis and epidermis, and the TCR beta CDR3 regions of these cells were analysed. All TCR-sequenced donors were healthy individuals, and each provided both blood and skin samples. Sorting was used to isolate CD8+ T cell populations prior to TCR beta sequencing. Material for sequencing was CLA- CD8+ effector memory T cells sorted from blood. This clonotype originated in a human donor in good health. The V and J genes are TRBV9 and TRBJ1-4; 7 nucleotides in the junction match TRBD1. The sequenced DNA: TGTGCCAGCAGCGTAGAGGACAGGTTTAATGAAAAACTGTTTTTT. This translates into CASSVEDRFNEKLFF. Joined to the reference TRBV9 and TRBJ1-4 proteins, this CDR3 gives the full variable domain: DSGVTQTPKHLITATGQRVTLRCSPRSGDLSVYWYQQSLDQGLQFLIQYYNGEERAKGNILERFSAQQFPDLHSELNLSSLELGDSALYFCASSVEDRFNEKLFFGSGTQLSVL.